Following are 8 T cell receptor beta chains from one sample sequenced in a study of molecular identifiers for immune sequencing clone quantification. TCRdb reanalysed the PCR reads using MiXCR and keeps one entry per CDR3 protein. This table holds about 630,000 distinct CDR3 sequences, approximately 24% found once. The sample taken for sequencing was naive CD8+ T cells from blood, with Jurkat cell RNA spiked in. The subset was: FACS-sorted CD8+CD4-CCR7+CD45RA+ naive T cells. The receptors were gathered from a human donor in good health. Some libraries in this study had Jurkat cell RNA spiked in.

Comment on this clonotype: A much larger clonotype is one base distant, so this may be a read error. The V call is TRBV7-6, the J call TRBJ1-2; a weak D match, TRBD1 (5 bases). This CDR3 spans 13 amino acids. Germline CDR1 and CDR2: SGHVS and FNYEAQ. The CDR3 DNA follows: TGTGCCAGCAGCGCCGGGGCTAGCTATGGCTACGCCTTC. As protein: CASSAGASYGYAF.

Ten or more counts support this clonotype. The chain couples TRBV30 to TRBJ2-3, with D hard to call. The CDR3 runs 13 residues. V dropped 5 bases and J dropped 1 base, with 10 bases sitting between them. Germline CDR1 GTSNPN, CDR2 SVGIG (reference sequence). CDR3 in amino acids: CAWSSSGTDTQYF. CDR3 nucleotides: TGTGCCTGGTCCTCTTCGGGCACAGATACGCAGTATTTT.

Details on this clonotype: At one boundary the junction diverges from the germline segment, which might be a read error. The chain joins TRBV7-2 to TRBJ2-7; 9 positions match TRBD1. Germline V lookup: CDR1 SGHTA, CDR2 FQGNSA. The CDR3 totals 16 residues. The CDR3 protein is CASSLAGGQGRNEEYF. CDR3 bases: TGTGCCAGCAGCTTAGCGGGGGGACAGGGTCGCAACGAGGAGTACTTC.

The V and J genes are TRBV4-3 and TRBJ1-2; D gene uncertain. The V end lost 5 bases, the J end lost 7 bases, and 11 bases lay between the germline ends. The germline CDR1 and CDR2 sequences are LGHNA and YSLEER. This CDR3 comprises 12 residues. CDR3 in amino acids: CASSVRGSGYTF. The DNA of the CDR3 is TGCGCCAGCAGCGTGAGAGGATCTGGCTACACCTTC.

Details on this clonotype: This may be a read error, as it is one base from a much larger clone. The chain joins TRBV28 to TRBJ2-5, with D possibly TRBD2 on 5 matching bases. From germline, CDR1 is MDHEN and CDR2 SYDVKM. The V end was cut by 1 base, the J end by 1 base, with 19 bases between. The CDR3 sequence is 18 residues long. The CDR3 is CASSLSRSDMGAQETQYF. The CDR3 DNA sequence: TGTGCCAGCAGTTTATCACGGTCAGACATGGGAGCCCAAGAGACCCAGTACTTC. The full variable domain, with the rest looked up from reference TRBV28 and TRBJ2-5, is DVKVTQSSRYLVKRTGEKVFLECVQDMDHENMFWYRQDPGLGLRLIYFSYDVKMKEKGDIPEGYSVSREKKERFSLILESASTNQTSMYLCASSLSRSDMGAQETQYFGPGTRLLVL.

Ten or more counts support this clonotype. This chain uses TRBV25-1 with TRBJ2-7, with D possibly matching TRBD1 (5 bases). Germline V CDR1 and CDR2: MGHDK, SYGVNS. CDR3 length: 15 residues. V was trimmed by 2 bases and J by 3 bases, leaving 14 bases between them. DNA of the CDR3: TGTGCCAGCAGTGAAGGGTCCGGACAATACTACGAGCAGTACTTC. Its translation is CASSEGSGQYYEQYF.

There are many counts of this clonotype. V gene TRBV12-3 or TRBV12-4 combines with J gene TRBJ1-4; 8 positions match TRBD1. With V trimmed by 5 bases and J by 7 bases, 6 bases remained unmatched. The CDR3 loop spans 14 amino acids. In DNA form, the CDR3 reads TGTGCCAGCAGTATGGACAGGGATTTTGAAAAACTGTTTTTT. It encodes CASSMDRDFEKLFF.

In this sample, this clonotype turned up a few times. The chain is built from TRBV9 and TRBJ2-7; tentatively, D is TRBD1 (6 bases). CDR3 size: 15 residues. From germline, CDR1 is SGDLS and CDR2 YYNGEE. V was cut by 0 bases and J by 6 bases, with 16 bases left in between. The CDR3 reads CASSVGAVRGGEQYF. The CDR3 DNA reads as TGTGCCAGCAGCGTAGGAGCGGTCAGGGGTGGCGAGCAGTACTTC.